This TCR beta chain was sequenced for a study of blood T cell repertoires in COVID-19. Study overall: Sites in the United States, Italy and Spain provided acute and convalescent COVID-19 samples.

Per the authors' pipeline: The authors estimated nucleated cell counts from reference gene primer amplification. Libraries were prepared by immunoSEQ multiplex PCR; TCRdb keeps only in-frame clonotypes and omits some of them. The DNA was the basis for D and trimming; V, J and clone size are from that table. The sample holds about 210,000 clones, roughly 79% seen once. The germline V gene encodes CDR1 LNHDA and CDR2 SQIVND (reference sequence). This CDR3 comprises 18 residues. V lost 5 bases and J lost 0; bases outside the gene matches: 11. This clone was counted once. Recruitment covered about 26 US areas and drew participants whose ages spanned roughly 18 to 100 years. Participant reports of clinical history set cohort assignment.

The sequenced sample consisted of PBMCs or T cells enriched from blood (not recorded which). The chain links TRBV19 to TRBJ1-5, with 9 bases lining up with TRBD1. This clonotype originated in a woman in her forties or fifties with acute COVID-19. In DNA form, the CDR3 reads TGTGCCAGTAGTTTCGGGACAGGGAGGGTATATAGCAATCAGCCCCAGCATTTT. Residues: CASSFGTGRVYSNQPQHF.